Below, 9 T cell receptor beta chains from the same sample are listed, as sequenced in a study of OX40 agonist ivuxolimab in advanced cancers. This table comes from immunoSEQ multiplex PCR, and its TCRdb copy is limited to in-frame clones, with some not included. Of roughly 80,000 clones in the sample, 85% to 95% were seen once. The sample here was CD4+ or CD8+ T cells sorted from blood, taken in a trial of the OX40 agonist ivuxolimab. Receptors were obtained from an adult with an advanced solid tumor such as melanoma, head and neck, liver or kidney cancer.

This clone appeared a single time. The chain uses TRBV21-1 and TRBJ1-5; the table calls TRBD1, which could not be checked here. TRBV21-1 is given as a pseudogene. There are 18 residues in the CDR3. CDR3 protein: CASSEGDQQGNSNQPQHF. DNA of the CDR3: TGTGCCAGCAGCGAGGGGGATCAACAGGGAAATAGCAATCAGCCCCAGCATTTT.

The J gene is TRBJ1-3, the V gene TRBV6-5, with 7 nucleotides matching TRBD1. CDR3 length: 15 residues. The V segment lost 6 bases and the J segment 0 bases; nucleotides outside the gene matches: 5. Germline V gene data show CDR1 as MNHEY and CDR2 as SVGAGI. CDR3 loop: CASRTGQFSGNTIYF. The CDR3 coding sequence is TGTGCCAGCAGAACGGGACAGTTCTCTGGAAACACCATATATTTT.

CDR3 residues: CASSQDRGDQPQHF. The CDR3 coding sequence is TGTGCCAGCAGTCAAGACAGGGGGGATCAGCCCCAGCATTTT. The rearrangement joins TRBV6-5 to TRBJ1-5, with 9 nucleotides matching TRBD1. The CDR3 extends over 14 amino acids. With 5 bases clipped from V and 5 bases from J, the junction kept 4 bases outside the gene matches. Per germline, CDR1 MNHEY and CDR2 SVGAGI.

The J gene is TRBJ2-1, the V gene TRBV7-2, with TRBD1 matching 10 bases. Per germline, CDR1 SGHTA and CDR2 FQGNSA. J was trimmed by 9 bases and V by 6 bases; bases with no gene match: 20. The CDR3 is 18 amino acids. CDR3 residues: CASRQTMALGTGAGEQFF. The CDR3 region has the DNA TGTGCCAGCAGGCAGACTATGGCTCTCGGGACAGGGGCAGGTGAGCAGTTCTTC.

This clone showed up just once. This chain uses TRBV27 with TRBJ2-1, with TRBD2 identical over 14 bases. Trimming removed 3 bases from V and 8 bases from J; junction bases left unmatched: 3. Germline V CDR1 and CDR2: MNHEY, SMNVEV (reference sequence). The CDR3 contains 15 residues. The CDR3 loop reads CASSFSGLAGDEQFF. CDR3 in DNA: TGTGCCAGCAGTTTTTCGGGACTAGCGGGAGATGAGCAGTTCTTC.

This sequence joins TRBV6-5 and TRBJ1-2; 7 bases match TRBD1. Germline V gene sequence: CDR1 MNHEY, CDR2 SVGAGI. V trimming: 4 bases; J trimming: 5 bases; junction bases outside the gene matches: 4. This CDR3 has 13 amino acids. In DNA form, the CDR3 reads TGTGCCAGCAGTTCCGGACAGGAATATGGCTACACCTTC. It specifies CASSSGQEYGYTF.

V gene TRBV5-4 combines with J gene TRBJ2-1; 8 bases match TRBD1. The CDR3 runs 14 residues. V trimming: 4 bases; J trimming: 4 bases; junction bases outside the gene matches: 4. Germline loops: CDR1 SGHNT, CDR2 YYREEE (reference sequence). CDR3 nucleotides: TGTGCCAGCAGCCGGGACAGGAATTACAATGAGCAGTTCTTC. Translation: CASSRDRNYNEQFF. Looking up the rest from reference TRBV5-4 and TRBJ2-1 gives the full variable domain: ETGVTQSPTHLIKTRGQQVTLRCSSQSGHNTVSWYQQALGQGPQFIFQYYREEENGRGNFPPRFSGLQFPNYSSELNVNALELDDSALYLCASSRDRNYNEQFFGPGTRLTVL.

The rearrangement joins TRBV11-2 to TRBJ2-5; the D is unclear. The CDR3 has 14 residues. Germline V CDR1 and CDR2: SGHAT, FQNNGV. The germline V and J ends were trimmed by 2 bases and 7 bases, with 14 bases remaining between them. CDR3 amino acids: CASSLRPLRGTQYF. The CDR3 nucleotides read TGTGCCAGCAGCTTACGGCCCCTGCGTGGGACCCAGTACTTC.

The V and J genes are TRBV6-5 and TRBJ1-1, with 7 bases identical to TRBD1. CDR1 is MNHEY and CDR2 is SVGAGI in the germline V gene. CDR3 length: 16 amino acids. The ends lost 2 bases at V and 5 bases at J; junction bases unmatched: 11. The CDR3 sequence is CASSYAATGVTTEAFF. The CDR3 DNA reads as TGTGCCAGCAGTTACGCAGCAACAGGGGTGACGACTGAAGCTTTCTTT.